This T cell receptor (beta chain) was sequenced during a study of cytomegalovirus exposure and HLA in healthy donors (dated by TCRdb to between 2016 and 2019). With respect to the entire study: An earlier analysis of approximately 640 of the donors reported approximately 300 Gb of sequence data and 100 million to 130 million unique TCR beta sequences from approximately 180 million T cells. An earlier analysis of nearly 600 of the donors applied high-throughput TCR beta sequencing to assess whether each TCR beta V gene segment acted as functional or pseudogenic. The study combined high-throughput TCR immunosequencing, statistical association of individual TCRs with disease status, and machine learning to predict cytomegalovirus infection status. HLA typing included class I and class II loci at four-digit resolution. Of the roughly 390 genotyped donors, less than 90% were placed in the genetic ancestry cluster associated with self-reported Caucasian donors. Among around 400 genotyped donors of the cohort, an average of about 240,000 unique TCR beta nucleotide sequences were sequenced per donor, about a sixth of them non-productive. Using immunosequencing, the study profiled T cell repertoires from about 650 subjects and related those repertoires to cytomegalovirus serostatus. Roughly 5 DR-DQ haplotypes were handled as single units for association and clustering, since linkage in the cohort was strong. The study aimed to test whether cataloging public T cell receptors could reveal signatures of past pathogen exposure. In the later analysis, no new phenotypic data were used to find candidate immune exposures; instead, reliance was placed on TCR beta sequences and their occurrence across donors. In a later genetic analysis, genome-wide SNP genotypes for about 65% of the roughly 700 donors were used, and that subset was treated as a discovery cohort. Every repertoire in the discovery cohort had been generated on one and the same sequencing platform. Donor age, sex, ethnicity and CMV serostatus were compiled alongside the repertoire data. A later analysis re-examined previously published TCR beta repertoires from more than 550 donors and added high-resolution HLA genotyping to investigate patterns of TCR occurrence. A separate validation cohort of over 95 different subjects was used in addition to the approximately 610-subject first cohort. Around 320 gigabases of sequencing data and 80 million or so unique TCR sequences were included in an early release covering several hundred HLA-typed donors. Typing coverage differed by locus: A, B, C, DRB1 and DQB1 were typed in about 629-640 donors, DQA1 in 500 to 550, DPA1 in over 600, and DPB1 in around 440. Here is what the overall study found, with its caveats: According to the authors, the approach could potentially be generalized to other disease states and immunological phenotypes. In an earlier analysis of roughly 560 of the donors, most TCR beta V segments were observed in productive rearrangements about 90% or about 30% of the time, broadly matching IMGT annotations. Sequencing depth was assumed to be roughly uniform across donors in the presence/absence analyses, though that assumption may not hold. Because HLA typing was missing for some donors at each locus, association tests included only the typed subset. Most CMV-associated TCR beta chains appeared to be HLA-restricted in a later analysis, and the HLA associations seemed to be driven largely by CMV exposure. According to a later analysis, parvovirus B19, influenza, CMV and Epstein-Barr virus appeared linked to several top co-occurrence clusters. V-gene and J-gene trimming of TCR beta chains was associated with a missense DCLRE1C variant in a later genetic analysis, and the association was replicated in an independent cohort. In a later genetic analysis, fewer N-insertions in productive TCRs were reported among donors in an Asian-associated ancestry cluster than the roughly 640-donor mean. This cohort had only TCR beta chains sequenced, and the lack of alpha or paired-chain data limited which features could be detected. A total of around 150 TCR beta chains were listed by the study as associated with cytomegalovirus. The 87-base-pair reads could not distinguish some IMGT-functional V segments, including TRBV6-2 and TRBV6-3, so those segments were excluded. A cluster of highly shared sequence variants was judged likely to represent a technical artifact of the sequencing pipeline. The only immune exposure information available for the cohort was CMV serostatus. A further reported finding was that TCR beta sequences accurately predicted the HLA-A and HLA-B alleles for most subjects in the first cohort. When HLA alleles, especially DR and DQ, strongly co-occurred, TCR associations were difficult to assign to individual alleles. Correlated functional status among segregating V segments might be attributable to linkage disequilibrium, but an unknown experimental factor could not be ruled out. In a later analysis, HLA-associated TCR beta chains showed more clonal expansion and lower generation probabilities than non-associated chains that were equally common. In vitro tests confirmed that three of the cytomegalovirus-associated TCR beta chains recognize cytomegalovirus antigens. Fewer than 20 rarely observed V segments, including chromosome 9 orphons, were excluded from the earlier analysis of several hundred of the donors because counts were too low. In a later analysis, TCR association rates were found to vary across HLA loci, with the most associated TCRs seen for DRB1 alleles and the fewest for HLA-C alleles. In both the original and validation cohorts, the classifier was reported to diagnose cytomegalovirus status with high specificity and sensitivity. While some public TCRs were present in many individuals, most TCR sequences turned up only very rarely across donors. Specific HLA alleles were associated with some 15,000 TCR beta sequences at a false discovery rate of 0.05 in a later analysis.

In total, approximately 610 healthy bone marrow donors made up the cohort. Cohort members were all nominally healthy when sampled, although unrecorded immune exposures were likely present. The donor tested CMV seronegative, placing the donor among the 350 to 400 seronegative members of the cohort. Each donor provided a peripheral blood sample, and peripheral blood mononuclear cells were used for TCR beta sequencing. Genomic DNA was extracted from the blood cell samples with the Qiagen DNeasy Blood Extraction Kit. About this clone itself: Its antigen specificity is not known. The input lacks base qualities; no much larger clone sits a single base away.

Inclusive of the bounding cysteine and phenylalanine, the CDR3 is 17 residues long. The CDR3 DNA has 51 bases and is translated from base 1. Trimming removed 5 bases from V and 3 bases from J, leaving 23 bases between the germline ends. Via the germline V gene (reference sequence), CDR1 is LNHNV and CDR2 YYDKDF. The library was prepared using the immunoSEQ multiplex PCR assay. A mixture of 60 forward primers for TCR Vbeta segments and 13 reverse primers for TCR Jbeta segments was used in the multiplex PCR. The CDR3 region of rearranged TCR beta genes was amplified from genomic DNA with a multiplex PCR assay. On the Illumina HiSeq System, the amplified TCR beta libraries were sequenced as 87-base-pair reads. Regarding the original processing steps: A later analysis counted tens of millions of unique TCR beta chains across the 666 repertoires, and some 12 million of these chains were shared by at least two donors. A nearest-neighbor algorithm error-corrected the raw reads and collapsed the reads into unique sequences, merging closely related sequences to remove PCR and sequencing errors. To assign V, D and J gene segments, CDR3 sequences were aligned to IMGT reference sequences. For a sequence to be retained, at least a six-nucleotide match to both a V gene segment and a J gene segment was required. Rearrangements were called productive when the CDR3 lacked stop codons and stayed in frame with V and J; all others were non-productive. Following IMGT convention, CDR3 was defined as the stretch from the second conserved V-encoded cysteine to the conserved J-encoded phenylalanine. The earlier analysis of a few hundred of the donors excluded sequences that lacked an unambiguous match to a single V gene segment. In an earlier analysis of around 600 of the donors, V segments were called functional above 56.7% productive rearrangements and were called segregating when the between-donor standard deviation exceeded 5%. A statistical classification framework was built to diagnose cytomegalovirus status from the catalog of TCR beta chain sequences. V and J gene assignment, in a later analysis, came from comparing TCR nucleotide sequences with IMGT/GENE-DB human TR gene sequences. In a later analysis, CDR3 sequences and most-parsimonious VDJ recombination scenarios were assigned using the TCRdist pipeline. A later analysis defined each TCR beta chain by its CDR3 amino acid sequence plus V-gene family, and excluded reads lacking a unique V-gene family. In a later analysis, 450 to 600 highly shared, low-generation-probability nucleotide sequences were removed to address suspected cross-contamination and a sequencing artifact. For each public chain, a later analysis derived a clonal expansion index from normalized ranks of inferred template counts within each repertoire. In a later analysis, generation probabilities were computed with a VDJ recombination model fitted to out-of-frame rearrangements, and the resulting probabilities were checked against IGoR. In a later analysis, TCR-TCR, TCR-HLA and TCR-CMV co-occurrence was scored with hypergeometric tests, and a repertoire-size bias correction was applied to TCR pairs. A later analysis estimated false discovery rates by permuting HLA or CMV assignments 20 times. In a later analysis, co-occurring TCRs were grouped using DBSCAN, with TCRdist sequence similarity added in when clustering inside HLA-allele-positive subsets. For co-occurrence clustering, repertoires with fewer than 30,000 or more than 120,000 public chains were excluded, along with four to six repertoires with anomalous nucleotide sharing. In TCRdb, the immuneACCESS table is reduced to in-frame sequences with V and J assigned. These tables do not hold every clone; where another copy was compared, an unresolved V gene accounts for under half, and the others remain unexplained. From that table come the V and J calls and clone size; the DNA was used to work out D and trimming. This sample comprises about 140,000 clones, 60% to 80% of them detected only once. The top ten clones comprise 1.5% to 2% of the sample.

The TCR originated in a woman aged 25 to 39 in good health and CMV-seronegative. This chain joins TRBV15 to TRBJ2-7; the D region possibly corresponds to TRBD2 (7 bases align). Sequencing input: PBMCs. The DNA sequence follows: TGTGCCACCAGCGGGGGAGGGGGGGCCCTCTTAGGCTACGAGCAGTACTTC. This gives the protein CATSGGGGALLGYEQYF.